The clone carrying this T cell receptor beta chain was recorded at least ten times. The sample is drawn from a study of T cells in Graves' hyperthyroidism and ophthalmopathy. The CDR3 consists of 13 residues. CDR1 SGHTA and CDR2 FQGNSA come from the germline V gene. V lost 1 base, J lost 11 bases, and 14 bases lay in between. Amplification yielded TCR beta CDR3 regions, with RNA transcripts as the source. HTBI primers were the set used in a first-round RT-PCR of the TCR CDR3. Via MiXCR, TCRdb re-called the multiplex PCR reads, giving one row per CDR3 protein. The data hold about 380,000 distinct CDR3 sequences, with 11% to 15% observed a single time.

This chain joins TRBV7-2 and TRBJ1-1; D unclear. The sequence was collected from a woman between 55 and 75 years old with Graves' hyperthyroidism. Sequenced sample: blood. The CDR3: CASSLVSEGTAFF. Here the CDR3 DNA reads TGTGCCAGCAGCTTAGTAAGTGAGGGTACGGCTTTCTTT.